The text below deals with one T cell receptor (beta chain). This table comes from immunoSEQ multiplex PCR, and its TCRdb copy is limited to in-frame clones, with some not included. Of some 240,000 clones listed, about 90% are singletons. The sample is drawn from a study of blood T cell repertoires in COVID-19. As for the study in general: Donors in the United States, Italy and Spain gave samples during acute or convalescent COVID-19.

The CDR3 is made up of 13 amino acids. The germline gives CDR1 SGHVS, CDR2 FQNEAQ. Trimming removed 7 bases from V and 4 bases from J; junction bases left unmatched: 4. Participants were aged about 18 to 89 years from about 25 US areas. The sequence was collected from a woman in her thirties or forties with acute COVID-19. This sequence joins TRBV7-8 and TRBJ1-2; 9 nucleotides match TRBD1. The sequencing input was PBMCs or T cells enriched from blood (not recorded which). The CDR3 region has the DNA TGTGCCAGCACCCGGGACAGGGCCTATGGCTACACCTTC. This translates into CASTRDRAYGYTF.